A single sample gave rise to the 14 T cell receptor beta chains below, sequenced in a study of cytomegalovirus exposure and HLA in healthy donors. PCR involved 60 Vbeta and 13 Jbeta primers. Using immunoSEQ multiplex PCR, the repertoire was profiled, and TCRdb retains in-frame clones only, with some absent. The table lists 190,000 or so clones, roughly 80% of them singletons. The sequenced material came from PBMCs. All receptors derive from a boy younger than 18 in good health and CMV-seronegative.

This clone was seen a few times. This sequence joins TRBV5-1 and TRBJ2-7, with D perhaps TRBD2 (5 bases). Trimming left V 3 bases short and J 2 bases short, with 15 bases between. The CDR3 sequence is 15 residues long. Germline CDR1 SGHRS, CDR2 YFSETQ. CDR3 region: CASSSGLASAYEQYF. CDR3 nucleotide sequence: TGCGCCAGCAGCTCCGGACTCGCGTCCGCCTACGAGCAGTACTTC.

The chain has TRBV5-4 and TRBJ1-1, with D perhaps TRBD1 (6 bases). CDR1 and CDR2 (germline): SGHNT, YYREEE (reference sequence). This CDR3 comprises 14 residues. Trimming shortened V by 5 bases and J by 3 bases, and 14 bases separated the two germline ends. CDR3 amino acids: CASRFRGGDTEAFF. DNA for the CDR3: TGTGCCAGCAGGTTCAGGGGTGGGGACACTGAAGCTTTCTTT.

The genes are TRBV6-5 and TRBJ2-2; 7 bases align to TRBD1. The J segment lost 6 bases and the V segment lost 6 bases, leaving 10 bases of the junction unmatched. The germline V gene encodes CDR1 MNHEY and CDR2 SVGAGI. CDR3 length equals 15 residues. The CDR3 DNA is TGTGCCAGCAGCCTCGGAGACAGGGTCCCCGGGGAGCTGTTTTTT. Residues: CASSLGDRVPGELFF.

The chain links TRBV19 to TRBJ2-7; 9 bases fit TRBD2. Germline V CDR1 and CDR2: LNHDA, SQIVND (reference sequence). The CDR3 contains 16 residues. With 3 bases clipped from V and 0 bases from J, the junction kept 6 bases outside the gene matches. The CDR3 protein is CASSISSGAFSYEQYF. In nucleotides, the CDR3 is TGTGCCAGTAGTATCTCTAGCGGGGCGTTCTCCTACGAGCAGTACTTC. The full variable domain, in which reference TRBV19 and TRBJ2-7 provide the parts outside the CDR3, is DGGITQSPKYLFRKEGQNVTLSCEQNLNHDAMYWYRQDPGQGLRLIYYSQIVNDFQKGDIAEGYSVSREKKESFPLTVTSAQKNPTAFYLCASSISSGAFSYEQYFGPGTRLTVT.

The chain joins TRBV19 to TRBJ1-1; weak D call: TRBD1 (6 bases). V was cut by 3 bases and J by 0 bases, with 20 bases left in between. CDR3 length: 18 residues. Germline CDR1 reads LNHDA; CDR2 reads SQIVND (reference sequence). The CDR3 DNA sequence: TGTGCCAGTAGTATTAATACGGCTGGACAGATCATGAACACTGAAGCTTTCTTT. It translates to CASSINTAGQIMNTEAFF.

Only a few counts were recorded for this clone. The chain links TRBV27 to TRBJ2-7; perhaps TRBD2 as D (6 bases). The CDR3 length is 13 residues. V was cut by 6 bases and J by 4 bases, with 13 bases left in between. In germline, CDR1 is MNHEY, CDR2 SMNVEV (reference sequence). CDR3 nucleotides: TGTGCCAGCAGGATCCGGGAGAGTTACGAGCAGTACTTC. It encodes CASRIRESYEQYF.

The DNA of the CDR3 is TGTGCCAGCAGTTACTCGACGGGATCTAACTATGGCTACACCTTC. This sequence encodes CASSYSTGSNYGYTF. The chain employs TRBV6-5 and TRBJ1-2; D is undetermined. CDR1 and CDR2 (germline): MNHEY, SVGAGI. The CDR3 consists of 15 residues. Trimming took 0 bases from V and 0 from J, leaving 8 bases between them.

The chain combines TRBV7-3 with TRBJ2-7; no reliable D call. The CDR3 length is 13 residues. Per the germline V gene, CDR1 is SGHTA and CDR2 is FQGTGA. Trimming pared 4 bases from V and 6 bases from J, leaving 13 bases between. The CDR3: CASSSVGLSEQYF. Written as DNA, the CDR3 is TGTGCCAGCAGCTCCGTTGGCCTCTCCGAGCAGTACTTC.

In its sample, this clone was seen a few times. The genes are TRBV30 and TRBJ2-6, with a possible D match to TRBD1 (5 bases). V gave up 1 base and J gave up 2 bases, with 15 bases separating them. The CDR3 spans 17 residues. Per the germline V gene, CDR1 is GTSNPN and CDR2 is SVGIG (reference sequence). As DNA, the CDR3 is TGTGCCTGGAGTGACCAGGGAAGTGCCGCTGGGGCCAACGTCCTGACTTTC. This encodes CAWSDQGSAAGANVLTF.

CDR3 sequence: CASSVPGLAGRSRGETQYF. CDR3 nucleotide sequence: TGCGCCAGCAGCGTTCCGGGACTAGCGGGACGATCTCGGGGGGAGACCCAGTACTTC. V usage is TRBV5-1 and J usage is TRBJ2-5; 13 nucleotides align to TRBD2. V was clipped by 4 bases and J by 5 bases; unmatched bases: 17. Germline assignment: CDR1 SGHRS and CDR2 YFSETQ. CDR3 length equals 19 residues.

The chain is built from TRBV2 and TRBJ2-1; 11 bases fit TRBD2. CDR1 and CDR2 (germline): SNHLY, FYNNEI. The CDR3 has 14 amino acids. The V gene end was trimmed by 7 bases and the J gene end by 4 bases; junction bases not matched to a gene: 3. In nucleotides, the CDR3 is TGTGCCAGCACAAGGACTAGCGGGTACAATGAGCAGTTCTTC. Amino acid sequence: CASTRTSGYNEQFF.

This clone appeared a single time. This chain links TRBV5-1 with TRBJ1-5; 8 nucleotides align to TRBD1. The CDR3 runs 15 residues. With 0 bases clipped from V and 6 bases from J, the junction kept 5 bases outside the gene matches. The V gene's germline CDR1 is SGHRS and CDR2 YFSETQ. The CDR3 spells CASSLGGQATQPQHF. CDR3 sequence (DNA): TGCGCCAGCAGCTTGGGGGGACAGGCCACTCAGCCCCAGCATTTT.

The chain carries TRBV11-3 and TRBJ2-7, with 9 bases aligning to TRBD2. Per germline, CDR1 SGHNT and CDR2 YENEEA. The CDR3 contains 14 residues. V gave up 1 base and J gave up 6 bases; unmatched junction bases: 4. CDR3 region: CASSLAREGGEQYF. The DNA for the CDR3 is TGTGCCAGCAGCTTAGCGCGGGAGGGCGGCGAGCAGTACTTC. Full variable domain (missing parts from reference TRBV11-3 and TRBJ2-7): EAGVVQSPRYKIIEKKQPVAFWCNPISGHNTLYWYLQNLGQGPELLIRYENEEAVDDSQLPKDRFSAERLKGVDSTLKIQPAELGDSAVYLCASSLAREGGEQYFGPGTRLTVT.

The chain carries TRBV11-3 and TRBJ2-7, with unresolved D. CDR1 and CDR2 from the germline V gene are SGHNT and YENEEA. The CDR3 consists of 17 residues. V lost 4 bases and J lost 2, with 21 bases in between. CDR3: CASSYQLISVSTYEQYF. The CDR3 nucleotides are TGTGCCAGCAGCTACCAGCTGATCAGCGTAAGCACCTACGAGCAGTACTTC.